A selection of T cell receptor beta chains follows, all from one sample in a study of blood T cell repertoires in COVID-19. Clones were sequenced by immunoSEQ multiplex PCR, and TCRdb holds only the in-frame ones, with some missing. The sample contains about 380,000 clones, 70% to 85% of which appear only once. The material sequenced was peripheral blood. These receptors came from a human donor with acute or convalescent COVID-19. The donor label of this sample is uncertain. Both conserved end residues are part of each CDR3. D genes are given only for firm matches. Clone sizes are given selectively: once, few, many, or a class where the clone is expanded.

d_gene: .; abundance: once; j_gene: TRBJ2-5; v_gene: TRBV7-2; CDR3nt: TGTGCCAGCAGCTTAGTCTTTCAAGAGACCCAGTACTTC; CDR3aa: CASSLVFQETQYF
d_gene: .; abundance: once; j_gene: TRBJ1-2; v_gene: TRBV18; CDR3nt: TGTGCCAGCTCACCCAACACAGGGAGCGGAAACTATGGCTACACCTTC; CDR3aa: CASSPNTGSGNYGYTF
d_gene: TRBD2; abundance: .; j_gene: TRBJ2-7; v_gene: TRBV5-1; CDR3nt: TGCGCCAGCAGCACGGAAATCGGTAGCGGGGTCGAGCAGTACTTC; CDR3aa: CASSTEIGSGVEQYF
d_gene: .; abundance: .; j_gene: TRBJ1-1; v_gene: TRBV5-1; CDR3nt: TGCGCCAGCAGCTGGTCAGGTAACACTGAAGCTTTCTTT; CDR3aa: CASSWSGNTEAFF
d_gene: .; abundance: .; j_gene: TRBJ1-1; v_gene: TRBV18; CDR3nt: TGTGCCAGCTCACCGAGTCGGGGAGAGGGTGGTGAAGCTTTCTTT; CDR3aa: CASSPSRGEGGEAFF
d_gene: .; abundance: once; j_gene: TRBJ1-1; v_gene: TRBV11-3; CDR3nt: TGTGCCAGCAGCCCTGGGCCGGGAACGAACACTGAAGCTTTCTTT; CDR3aa: CASSPGPGTNTEAFF
d_gene: TRBD1; abundance: .; j_gene: TRBJ2-7; v_gene: TRBV18; CDR3nt: TGTGCCAGCTCAGCATTGGTAACAGGGGCCGAGCAGTACTTC; CDR3aa: CASSALVTGAEQYF
d_gene: .; abundance: .; j_gene: TRBJ2-2; v_gene: TRBV4-1; CDR3nt: TGCGCCAGCAGGGATGAGGGTAACACCGGGGAGCTGTTTTTT; CDR3aa: CASRDEGNTGELFF
d_gene: TRBD1; abundance: .; j_gene: TRBJ1-2; v_gene: TRBV5-4; CDR3nt: TGTGCCAGCAGCTTGAGGACAGGGCCGATGGGGGGCTACACCTTC; CDR3aa: CASSLRTGPMGGYTF
d_gene: .; abundance: .; j_gene: TRBJ1-1; v_gene: TRBV2; CDR3nt: TGTGCCAGCAGTTCGCAGGACACTGAAGCTTTCTTT; CDR3aa: CASSSQDTEAFF
d_gene: TRBD2; abundance: .; j_gene: TRBJ2-3; v_gene: TRBV9; CDR3nt: TGTGCCAGCAGCGTAGAGGGTAGCGGGGGGTGGAGCACAGATACGCAGTATTTT; CDR3aa: CASSVEGSGGWSTDTQYF
d_gene: TRBD1; abundance: .; j_gene: TRBJ1-3; v_gene: TRBV18; CDR3nt: TGTGCCAGCTCAGCCGACAGGGCTGGAAACACCATATATTTT; CDR3aa: CASSADRAGNTIYF
d_gene: TRBD1; abundance: .; j_gene: TRBJ1-1; v_gene: TRBV18; CDR3nt: TGTGCCAGCTCACCCAGACAGGGGCTGGTTATCGAAGCTTTCTTT; CDR3aa: CASSPRQGLVIEAFF
d_gene: TRBD1; abundance: .; j_gene: TRBJ1-2; v_gene: TRBV5-1; CDR3nt: TGCGCCAGCAGCTCGACAGGGGACTATGGCTACACCTTC; CDR3aa: CASSSTGDYGYTF
d_gene: TRBD1; abundance: .; j_gene: TRBJ1-3; v_gene: TRBV5-1; CDR3nt: TGCGCCAGCAATCAGCTCGGACAGGGAACAAGTGGCCACTCTGGAAACACCATATATTTT; CDR3aa: CASNQLGQGTSGHSGNTIYF
d_gene: .; abundance: .; j_gene: TRBJ1-1; v_gene: TRBV5-6; CDR3nt: TGTGCCAGCAGCTCCGTAAACACTGAAGCTTTCTTT; CDR3aa: CASSSVNTEAFF
d_gene: .; abundance: many; j_gene: TRBJ1-1; v_gene: TRBV2; CDR3nt: TGTGCCGGTAGTATCGACAGTATGAACACTGAAGCTTTCTTT; CDR3aa: CAGSIDSMNTEAFF
d_gene: .; abundance: few; j_gene: TRBJ2-7; v_gene: TRBV10-1; CDR3nt: TGCGCCAGCAGTGAGTCGCGGCAGATCTCCTACGAGCAGTACTTC; CDR3aa: CASSESRQISYEQYF